This is a list of T cell receptor beta chains from one sample in a study of blood T cells in healthy people across ages. MiXCR was run by TCRdb on the 5' RACE reads, yielding one entry per CDR3 protein. The data contain 1.5 million to 2 million distinct CDR3 sequences, about 30% of them singletons. Sequencing input: blood. These TCRs come from a woman aged 25 to 39 in good health. The CDR3 runs from the conserved cysteine through the conserved F or W. A D gene is named only where the DNA matches it firmly. The listing skips clone size in some rows; elsewhere it reads once, few, many or a size class.

V gene	J gene	D gene	clone size	CDR3 protein	CDR3 DNA
TRBV9	TRBJ1-2	.	.	CASSAPTGTNYGYTF	TGTGCCAGCAGCGCCCCAACGGGGACCAACTATGGCTACACCTTC
TRBV10-2	TRBJ1-4	.	few	CASRQTTGEKLFF	TGCGCCAGCAGGCAAACGACGGGAGAAAAACTGTTTTTT
TRBV27	TRBJ2-1	.	.	CASSGGLIYNEQFF	TGTGCCAGCAGTGGGGGACTGATCTACAATGAGCAGTTCTTC
TRBV19	TRBJ1-1	.	.	CASSGSVGEAFF	TGTGCCAGTAGCGGTTCAGTGGGTGAAGCTTTCTTT
TRBV2	TRBJ2-5	.	.	CASSEVTVQETQYF	TGTGCCAGCAGTGAAGTGACAGTACAAGAGACCCAGTACTTC
TRBV24-1	TRBJ2-3	TRBD1	few	CATSEGGISTDTQYF	TGTGCCACCAGTGAAGGGGGCATAAGCACAGATACGCAGTATTTT
TRBV6-2/TRBV6-3	TRBJ1-1	.	few	CASMDPGGVGTEAFF	TGTGCCAGTATGGACCCGGGGGGAGTTGGCACTGAAGCTTTCTTT
TRBV9	TRBJ1-2	TRBD1	.	CASSLRDRGVQRNYGYTF	TGTGCCAGCAGCCTCCGGGACAGGGGGGTTCAACGCAACTATGGCTACACCTTC
TRBV6-2/TRBV6-3	TRBJ2-1	.	few	CASSYPTRDKGVGNYNEQFF	TGTGCCAGCAGTTACCCTACCAGGGATAAAGGAGTGGGAAACTACAATGAGCAGTTCTTC
TRBV5-1	TRBJ2-7	TRBD1	few	CASRNTGGRYEQYF	TGCGCCAGCAGAAACACAGGGGGCAGGTACGAGCAGTACTTC
TRBV11-1	TRBJ1-6	.	many	CASSHDSSPLHF	TGTGCCAGCAGCCACGACTCTTCACCCCTCCACTTT
TRBV29-1	TRBJ1-2	.	many	CSVREANYGYTF	TGCAGCGTCCGCGAAGCTAACTATGGCTACACCTTC
TRBV20-1	TRBJ1-2	TRBD1	few	CSARDLGQGAIGGYTF	TGCAGTGCTAGAGATTTAGGACAGGGGGCGATTGGTGGCTACACCTTC
TRBV4-1	TRBJ1-2	.	many	CASRPLARGGYGYTF	TGCGCCAGCAGACCGCTCGCTAGGGGGGGTTATGGCTACACCTTC
TRBV24-1	TRBJ2-1	TRBD2	.	CATSAGTSGSVDEQFF	TGTGCCACCAGTGCAGGGACTAGCGGGAGTGTAGATGAGCAGTTCTTC
TRBV20-1	TRBJ2-5	.	few	CSARRDSKETQYF	TGCAGTGCCAGACGGGACTCCAAAGAGACCCAGTACTTC
TRBV5-5	TRBJ1-5	.	.	CASSPWLGLDQPQHF	TGTGCCAGCAGCCCATGGTTGGGTTTGGATCAGCCCCAGCATTTT
TRBV7-2	TRBJ2-3	.	.	CASSFRSVDTQYF	TGTGCCAGCAGCTTCAGGTCTGTCGATACGCAGTATTTT
TRBV14	TRBJ2-3	.	many	CASSRPDTDTQYF	TGTGCCAGCAGCCGCCCCGACACAGATACGCAGTATTTT
TRBV12-3/TRBV12-4	TRBJ2-3	TRBD1	.	CASRTGGGHTDAEYF	TGTGCCAGCAGGACAGGGGGAGGACACACAGATGCGGAGTATTTT
TRBV9	TRBJ2-1	.	.	CASSVAKAPYNEQFF	TGTGCCAGCAGCGTAGCTAAAGCCCCCTACAATGAGCAGTTCTTC
TRBV2	TRBJ2-4	.	few	CASKTAGKNIQYF	TGTGCCAGCAAGACCGCCGGCAAAAACATTCAGTACTTC
TRBV7-2	TRBJ2-7	.	many	CASSLASGTYEQYF	TGCGCCAGCAGCTTGGCTTCGGGGACCTACGAGCAGTACTTC
TRBV27	TRBJ2-7	TRBD1	.	CASSPRQGQNEQYF	TGTGCCAGCAGTCCCAGACAGGGGCAGAACGAGCAGTACTTC
TRBV19	TRBJ1-2	.	.	CASTLRAENNGYTF	TGTGCCAGTACGCTCAGGGCCGAGAACAATGGCTACACCTTC
TRBV7-2	TRBJ1-2	.	few	CASSRDLPRGYTF	TGTGCCAGCAGCCGCGACCTTCCACGGGGCTACACCTTC
TRBV28	TRBJ2-7	TRBD1	few	CASSLDREILHEQYF	TGTGCCAGCAGTTTAGACAGGGAAATTCTCCACGAGCAGTACTTC
TRBV5-1	TRBJ2-2	.	.	CASSAARVPGERFF	TGCGCCAGCAGCGCTGCCAGGGTTCCCGGGGAGCGGTTTTTT
TRBV2	TRBJ1-2	.	many	CASSAVNYGYTF	TGTGCCAGCAGTGCAGTTAACTATGGCTACACCTTC
TRBV7-9	TRBJ2-7	TRBD2	few	CASSLTASGVRSYEQYF	TGTGCCAGCAGCTTAACAGCTAGCGGGGTCCGCTCCTACGAGCAGTACTTC
TRBV27	TRBJ2-2	TRBD2	.	CASSRSGGNTGELFF	TGTGCCAGCAGTCGGAGCGGGGGGAACACCGGGGAGCTGTTTTTT
TRBV3-1	TRBJ2-5	.	few	CASSQEPPQTQYF	TGTGCCAGCAGCCAAGAACCCCCTCAGACCCAGTACTTC
TRBV7-9	TRBJ2-1	.	many	CASSLRTGRRNEQFF	TGTGCCAGCAGCTTACGAACAGGGAGGAGGAATGAGCAGTTCTTC